Below are 16 T cell receptor beta chains sequenced from a single sample in a study of control samples from healthy donors and cancer patients. Data came from immunoSEQ multiplex PCR; TCRdb stores just in-frame clones and leaves some out. The table lists roughly 76,000 clones, roughly 93% of them singletons. The specimen was blood. The receptors shown here come from a woman under 30 in good health.

A single count supports this clone. The chain employs TRBV18 and TRBJ2-1, with D possibly being TRBD2 (6 bases). The CDR3 is 16 residues long. The V end was cut by 3 bases, the J end by 0 bases, with 12 bases between. Germline CDR1 KGHSH, CDR2 LQKENI. The CDR3 nucleotides read TGTGCCAGCTCACCTAGAGCGGGCAGCTCCTACAATGAGCAGTTCTTC. Its protein product is CASSPRAGSSYNEQFF. Combining the CDR3 with reference TRBV18 and TRBJ2-1 gives the whole variable domain NAGVMQNPRHLVRRRGQEARLRCSPMKGHSHVYWYRQLPEEGLKFMVYLQKENIIDESGMPKERFSAEFPKEGPSILRIQQVVRGDSAAYFCASSPRAGSSYNEQFFGPGTRLTVL.

The chain joins TRBV19 to TRBJ1-3; D ambiguous. Germline CDR1 reads LNHDA; CDR2 reads SQIVND (reference sequence). The V gene lost 7 bases and the J gene lost 0 bases, with 10 bases spanning the gap. The CDR3 runs to 14 residues. CDR3 loop: CASTTTSSGNTIYF. Here the CDR3 DNA reads TGTGCCAGTACTACGACCAGCTCTGGAAACACCATATATTTT.

The V call is TRBV27, the J call TRBJ2-2; 7 bases fit TRBD2. Germline V gives CDR1 MNHEY, CDR2 SMNVEV (reference sequence). CDR3 length equals 16 residues. V was pared by 7 bases and J by 4 bases, with 12 bases of the junction left unmatched. Here the CDR3 DNA reads TGTGCCAGCAACCTTGTGGGGGGGAGGGGCACCGGGGAGCTGTTTTTT. Encoded protein: CASNLVGGRGTGELFF.

This chain uses TRBV9 with TRBJ1-6; TRBD1 agrees at 9 bases. The CDR3 totals 22 residues. CDR1 and CDR2 (germline): SGDLS, YYNGEE. The J segment lost 0 bases and the V segment lost 4 bases, leaving 20 bases of the junction unmatched. CDR3 sequence (DNA): TGTGCCAGCAGCCCACGCCCGACGACCGGGACAGGGCGAAGCTCCTATAATTCACCCCTCCACTTT. Amino acids: CASSPRPTTGTGRSSYNSPLHF.

For this clone: The sample holds other DNA sequences that translate to the same CDR3. This chain links TRBV15 with TRBJ2-1, with D tentatively TRBD1 (6 bases). The germline gives CDR1 LNHNV, CDR2 YYDKDF (reference sequence). Trimming pared 4 bases from V and 9 bases from J, leaving 19 bases between. CDR3 length equals 15 residues. CDR3 nucleotide sequence: TGTGCCACCAGCACCGGCCTCACGAAAGGGGGTGAGCAGTTCTTC. This encodes CATSTGLTKGGEQFF.

The chain carries TRBV21-1 and TRBJ1-5; TRBD1 reflects the table's D call only, with no check against the DNA. TRBV21-1 is shown as a pseudogene. The CDR3 length is 16 residues. DNA of the CDR3: TGTGCCAGCAGCAATGGAGGACAGGGGGGCAATCAGCCCCAGCATTTT. It yields the protein CASSNGGQGGNQPQHF.

This clone was seen a few times. The chain has TRBV27 and TRBJ2-1; D may match TRBD1 or TRBD2 (6 bases each). This CDR3 has 15 residues. V shed 7 bases and J shed 4 bases, with 17 bases lying between them. Germline values: CDR1 MNHEY, CDR2 SMNVEV (reference sequence). CDR3: CASKLLGGRYNEQFF. Written as DNA, the CDR3 is TGTGCCAGCAAACTCCTGGGGGGCCGGTACAATGAGCAGTTCTTC.

The chain joins TRBV6-5 to TRBJ1-2; D not certain. This CDR3 is built from 16 residues. Germline V gene data show CDR1 as MNHEY and CDR2 as SVGAGI. V lost 2 bases and J 4 bases, leaving 17 bases between the germline ends. In nucleotides, the CDR3 is TGTGCCAGCAGTTACCGCCAGGTTGAGATCTTCTATGGCTACACCTTC. It encodes CASSYRQVEIFYGYTF.

There are a few counts of this clone. The chain combines TRBV15 with TRBJ2-2, with 8 positions matching TRBD1. This CDR3 has 18 residues. The germline gives CDR1 LNHNV, CDR2 YYDKDF (reference sequence). The junction had 14 bases not matched to a gene; V was cut back by 3 bases and J by 5 bases. This CDR3 reads CATSRATGQGWGTGELFF. CDR3 DNA: TGTGCCACCAGCAGGGCCACCGGACAGGGATGGGGTACCGGGGAGCTGTTTTTT. Using reference TRBV15 and TRBJ2-2 for the parts outside the CDR3, the full variable domain is DAMVIQNPRYQVTQFGKPVTLSCSQTLNHNVMYWYQQKSSQAPKLLFHYYDKDFNNEADTPDNFQSRRPNTSFCFLDIRSPGLGDTAMYLCATSRATGQGWGTGELFFGEGSRLTVL.

The genes are TRBV28 and TRBJ1-1; D remains unclear. Trimming took 7 bases from V and 2 from J, leaving 11 bases between them. Germline V CDR1 and CDR2: MDHEN, SYDVKM. CDR3 size: 13 residues. CDR3 region: CASTEIANTEAFF. CDR3 DNA: TGTGCCAGCACCGAGATAGCTAACACTGAAGCTTTCTTT.

V usage is TRBV5-1 and J usage is TRBJ1-6; TRBD1 might be the D (5 bases). The length of the CDR3 is 14 residues. CDR1 is SGHRS and CDR2 is YFSETQ in the germline V gene. Trimming removed 5 bases from V and 5 bases from J, with 11 bases in between. For the CDR3, the DNA is TGCGCCAGCAGGGCGGGGGGGAATAATTCACCCCTCCACTTT. Its translation: CASRAGGNNSPLHF. Full variable domain (rest looked up from reference TRBV5-1 and TRBJ1-6): KAGVTQTPRYLIKTRGQQVTLSCSPISGHRSVSWYQQTPGQGLQFLFEYFSETQRNKGNFPGRFSGRQFSNSRSEMNVSTLELGDSALYLCASRAGGNNSPLHFGNGTRLTVT.

The chain couples TRBV4-2 to TRBJ1-4, with a possible D match to TRBD1 (5 bases). The CDR3 is 13 amino acids. Germline assignment: CDR1 LGHNA and CDR2 YNFKEQ. V lost 5 bases, J lost 7 bases, and 11 bases lay in between. The CDR3 spells CASSSRQSEKLFF. DNA of the CDR3: TGTGCCAGCAGCTCAAGACAGTCTGAAAAACTGTTTTTT.

CDR3 residues: CASSPLSGGGNEQFF. For the CDR3, the DNA is TGTGCCAGCTCACCATTAAGCGGGGGCGGGAATGAGCAGTTCTTC. The chain links TRBV18 to TRBJ2-1, with 8 positions matching TRBD2. Germline CDR1 and CDR2: KGHSH and LQKENI. V trimming: 2 bases; J trimming: 7 bases; junction bases outside the gene matches: 7. The CDR3 sequence is 15 residues long.

The DNA for the CDR3 is TGCGCCAGCAGCTCTACAGCAAGTGCCGCAGGCGAGCAGTACTTC. Encoded protein: CASSSTASAAGEQYF. The chain combines TRBV5-1 with TRBJ2-7; D is uncertain. The ends were cut back, 3 bases at V and 6 bases at J, with 19 bases in the middle. This CDR3 is 15 amino acids long. Germline V gene lookup returns CDR1 SGHRS and CDR2 YFSETQ.

The genes are TRBV20-1 and TRBJ2-5; D is ambiguous. The CDR3 contains 11 residues. V shed 7 bases and J shed 2 bases, with 8 bases lying between them. Germline V lookup: CDR1 DFQATT, CDR2 SNEGSKA (reference sequence). The CDR3 reads CSGVIQETQYF. DNA of the CDR3: TGCAGTGGGGTAATACAAGAGACCCAGTACTTC.

V is TRBV6-5 and J is TRBJ1-6; D might be TRBD1 (5 bases). V was clipped by 4 bases and J by 9 bases, with 16 bases between them. This CDR3 has 15 residues. Germline CDR1 reads MNHEY; CDR2 reads SVGAGI. The CDR3 reads CASSSGTTQGSPLHF. CDR3 in DNA: TGTGCCAGCAGTTCTGGGACCACCCAGGGTTCACCCCTCCACTTT.